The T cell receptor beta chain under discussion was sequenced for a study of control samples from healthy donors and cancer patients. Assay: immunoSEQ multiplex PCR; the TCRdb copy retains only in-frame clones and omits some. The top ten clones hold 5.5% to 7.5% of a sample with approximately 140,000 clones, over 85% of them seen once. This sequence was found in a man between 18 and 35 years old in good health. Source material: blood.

Written as DNA, the CDR3 is TGTGCCAGCAGCTTAATTGGGGGAGAGGGCTACGAGCAGTACTTC. Its protein is CASSLIGGEGYEQYF. The V gene is TRBV7-3, the J gene TRBJ2-7; D may match TRBD1 or TRBD2 (5 bases each). Deletions cut 1 base from V and 3 bases from J, with 13 bases between. The CDR3 covers 15 residues. The germline V gene has CDR1 SGHTA and CDR2 FQGTGA.